This TCR beta chain was recorded in a study of T cells expressing NK-cell markers. Study-level information: Seven of the eight sequenced donors were classified as HCMV-seropositive, and one was classified as seronegative.

Libraries used 5'RACE template switching adding universal primer site and UMIs. TCRdb reprocessed the 5' RACE reads, with one entry per CDR3 protein and no DNA. The sample data list 250,000 to 300,000 distinct CDR3 sequences. To note about this clonotype: Its antigen remains unknown.

CDR1 is LNHNV and CDR2 is YYDKDF in the germline V gene (reference sequence). The length of the CDR3 is 16 residues. Study-wide results and caveats: The CD3+CD56-NKG2C+ fraction of a handful of donors was likewise dominated by these clonotypes. Expanded NKG2C+ T cell clones had unclear HCMV specificity.

The receptor comes from a man younger than 30 in good health. The chain recombines TRBV15 with TRBJ2-5; the D call from TCRdb, TRBD2, cannot be confirmed without DNA. Sequencing was performed on blood T cells: a sorted CD56 or NKG2C T cell subset, CD4+ or CD8+ T cells, or bulk PBMC T cells (not recorded which). The CDR3 protein is CATSRASSGSGETQYF.